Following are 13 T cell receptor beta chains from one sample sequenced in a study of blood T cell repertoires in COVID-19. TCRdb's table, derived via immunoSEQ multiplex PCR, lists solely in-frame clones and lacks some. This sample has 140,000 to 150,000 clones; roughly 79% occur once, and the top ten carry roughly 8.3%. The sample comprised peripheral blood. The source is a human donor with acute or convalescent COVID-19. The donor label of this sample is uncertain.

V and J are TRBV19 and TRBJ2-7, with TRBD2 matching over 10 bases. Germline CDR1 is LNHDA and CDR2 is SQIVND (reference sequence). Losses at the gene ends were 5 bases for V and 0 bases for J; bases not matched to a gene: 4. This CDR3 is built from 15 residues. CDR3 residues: CASSPTSGDSYEQYF. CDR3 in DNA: TGTGCCAGTAGTCCCACTAGCGGGGACTCCTACGAGCAGTACTTC.

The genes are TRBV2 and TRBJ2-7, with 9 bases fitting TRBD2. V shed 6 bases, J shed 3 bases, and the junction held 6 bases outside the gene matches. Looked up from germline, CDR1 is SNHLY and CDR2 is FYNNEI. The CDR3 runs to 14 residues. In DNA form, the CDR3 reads TGTGCCAGCAGGGCGGGGGGGGCGATCTACGAGCAGTACGTC. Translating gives CASRAGGAIYEQYV.

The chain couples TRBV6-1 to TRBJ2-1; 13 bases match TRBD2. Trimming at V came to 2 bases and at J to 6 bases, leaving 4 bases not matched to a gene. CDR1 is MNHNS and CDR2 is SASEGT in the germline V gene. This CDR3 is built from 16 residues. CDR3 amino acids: CASSEYRLAGGNEQFF. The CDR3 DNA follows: TGTGCCAGCAGTGAATATCGACTAGCGGGGGGCAATGAGCAGTTCTTC.

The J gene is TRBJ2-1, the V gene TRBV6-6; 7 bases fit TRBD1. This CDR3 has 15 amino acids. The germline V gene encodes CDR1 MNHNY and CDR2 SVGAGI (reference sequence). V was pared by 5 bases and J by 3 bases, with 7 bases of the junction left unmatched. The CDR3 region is CASSLGQDVYNEQFF. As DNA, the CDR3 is TGTGCCAGCAGTCTTGGACAGGATGTCTACAATGAGCAGTTCTTC.

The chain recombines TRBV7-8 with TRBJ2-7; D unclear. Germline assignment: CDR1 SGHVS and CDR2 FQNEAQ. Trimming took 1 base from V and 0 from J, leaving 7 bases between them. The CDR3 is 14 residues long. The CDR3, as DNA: TGTGCCAGCAGCTTAGGGGCCGTCTCCTACGAGCAGTACGTC. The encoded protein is CASSLGAVSYEQYV.

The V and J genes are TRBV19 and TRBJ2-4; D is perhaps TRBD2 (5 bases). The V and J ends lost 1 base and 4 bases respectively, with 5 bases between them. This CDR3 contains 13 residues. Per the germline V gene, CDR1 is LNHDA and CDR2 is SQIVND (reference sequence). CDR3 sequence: CASSIGGKNIQYF. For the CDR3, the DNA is TGTGCCAGTAGTATAGGAGGGAAAAACATTCAGTACTTC.

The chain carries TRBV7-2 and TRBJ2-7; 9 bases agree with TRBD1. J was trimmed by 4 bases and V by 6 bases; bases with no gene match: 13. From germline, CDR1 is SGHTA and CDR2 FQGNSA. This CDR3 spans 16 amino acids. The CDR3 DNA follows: TGTGCCAGCAGTTCGCCTCCGGGACAGGGAAGGTACGAGCAGTACTTC. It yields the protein CASSSPPGQGRYEQYF.

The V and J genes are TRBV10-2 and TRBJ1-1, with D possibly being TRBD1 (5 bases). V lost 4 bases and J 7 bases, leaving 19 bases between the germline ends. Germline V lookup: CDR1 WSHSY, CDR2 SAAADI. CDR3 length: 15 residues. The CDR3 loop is CASSALQGKGGEAFF. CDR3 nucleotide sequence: TGCGCCAGCAGTGCCCTCCAGGGAAAGGGTGGTGAAGCTTTCTTT.

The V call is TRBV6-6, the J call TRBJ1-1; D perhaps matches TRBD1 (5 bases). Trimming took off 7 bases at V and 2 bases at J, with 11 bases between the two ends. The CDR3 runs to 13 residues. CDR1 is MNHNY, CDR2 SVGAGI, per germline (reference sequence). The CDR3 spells CASTTTENTEAFF. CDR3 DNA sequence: TGTGCCAGCACCACGACAGAAAACACTGAAGCTTTCTTT.

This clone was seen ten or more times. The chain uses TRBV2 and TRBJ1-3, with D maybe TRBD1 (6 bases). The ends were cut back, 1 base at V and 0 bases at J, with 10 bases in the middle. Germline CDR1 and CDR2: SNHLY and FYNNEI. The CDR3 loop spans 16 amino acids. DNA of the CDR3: TGTGCCAGCAGTGAAGGGACAGCCGTCTCTGGAAACACCATATATTTT. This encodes CASSEGTAVSGNTIYF.

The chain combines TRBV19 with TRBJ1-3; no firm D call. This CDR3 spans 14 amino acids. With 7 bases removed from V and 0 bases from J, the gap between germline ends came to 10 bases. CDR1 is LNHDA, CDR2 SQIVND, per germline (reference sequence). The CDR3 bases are TGTGCCAGTACCCCCAGTTTCTCTGGAAACACCATATATTTT. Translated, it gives CASTPSFSGNTIYF.

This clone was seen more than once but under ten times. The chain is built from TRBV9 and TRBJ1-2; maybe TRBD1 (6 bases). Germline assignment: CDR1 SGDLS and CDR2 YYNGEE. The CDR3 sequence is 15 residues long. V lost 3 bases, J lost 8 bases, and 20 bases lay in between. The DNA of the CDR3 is TGTGCCAGCAGCGCCTTTACCGGACAGCACCAAGGCTACACCTTC. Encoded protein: CASSAFTGQHQGYTF.

CDR3 residues: CASSPGLAGRHETQYF. The CDR3 DNA sequence: TGTGCCAGCAGCCCAGGACTAGCGGGGAGGCATGAGACCCAGTACTTC. The chain joins TRBV11-2 to TRBJ2-5; 12 bases align to TRBD2. There are 16 residues in the CDR3. Trimming at V came to 5 bases and at J to 5 bases, leaving 9 bases not matched to a gene. Germline V gene lookup returns CDR1 SGHAT and CDR2 FQNNGV. The full variable domain, completed using reference TRBV11-2 and TRBJ2-5, is EAGVAQSPRYKIIEKRQSVAFWCNPISGHATLYWYQQILGQGPKLLIQFQNNGVVDDSQLPKDRFSAERLKGVDSTLKIQPAKLEDSAVYLCASSPGLAGRHETQYFGPGTRLLVL.